Each of the 30 T cell receptor beta chains below was sequenced from the same sample in a study of cytomegalovirus exposure and HLA in healthy donors. The PCR contained 60 Vbeta and 13 Jbeta primers. Profiled with immunoSEQ multiplex PCR; TCRdb holds only in-frame clones, not every one. This sample has about 140,000 clones, with roughly 86% found just once. What was sequenced was PBMCs. The receptors shown here come from a woman aged 35 to 49 in good health and CMV-seronegative.

The chain joins TRBV6-5 to TRBJ2-7, with D tentatively TRBD2 (6 bases). Germline CDR1 is MNHEY and CDR2 is SVGAGI. The CDR3 spans 15 residues. With 5 bases removed from V and 6 bases from J, the gap between germline ends came to 20 bases. The CDR3 DNA reads TGTGCCAGCAGTCCCCCGGTGAGGGAGGCGAGCGAGCAGTACTTC. Encoded protein: CASSPPVREASEQYF.

This clone appeared a few times. The J gene is TRBJ2-7, the V gene TRBV5-4; TRBD1 matches 7 bases. CDR1 is SGHNT, CDR2 YYREEE, per germline (reference sequence). Germline trimming cut 3 bases from V and 2 bases from J; bases unmatched to any gene: 5. The CDR3 is 14 amino acids. CDR3 sequence: CASSSRDSPYEQYF. The CDR3 DNA follows: TGTGCCAGCAGCTCCCGGGACAGTCCCTACGAGCAGTACTTC.

The gene calls are TRBV6-4 and TRBJ1-2, with TRBD1 matching over 11 bases. J gave up 8 bases and V 2 bases, and 13 bases lay outside the gene matches. Germline assignment: CDR1 MRHNA and CDR2 SNTAGT. The CDR3 is made up of 17 amino acids. CDR3 DNA: TGTGCCAGCAGTGACCCGGCCCCCCGGACAGGGGGCCAAGGCTACACCTTC. This gives the protein CASSDPAPRTGGQGYTF.

In this sample, this clone turned up once. The rearrangement uses TRBV7-7 and TRBJ2-1; 7 bases line up with TRBD1. The CDR3 runs to 15 residues. V dropped 1 base and J dropped 3; count of bases not matched to a gene: 3. Per the germline V gene, CDR1 is SSHAT and CDR2 is FNYEAQ (reference sequence). CDR3 nucleotides: TGTGCCAGCAGCTTAGGGACAGGTATCTACAATGAGCAGTTCTTC. It is translated as CASSLGTGIYNEQFF.

This chain joins TRBV11-3 and TRBJ2-1; D is ambiguous. CDR3 length: 15 residues. CDR1 is SGHNT, CDR2 YENEEA, per germline. V was pared by 6 bases and J by 0 bases, with 12 bases between. The CDR3 loop reads CASRTDRSSYNEQFF. The CDR3 bases are TGTGCCAGCAGAACCGACCGGAGCTCCTACAATGAGCAGTTCTTC. The variable domain in full, with the rest retrieved from reference TRBV11-3 and TRBJ2-1, is EAGVVQSPRYKIIEKKQPVAFWCNPISGHNTLYWYLQNLGQGPELLIRYENEEAVDDSQLPKDRFSAERLKGVDSTLKIQPAELGDSAVYLCASRTDRSSYNEQFFGPGTRLTVL.

This chain links TRBV6-5 with TRBJ1-1; D gene unclear. The V gene lost 6 bases and the J gene lost 1 base, with 9 bases spanning the gap. The CDR3 is 13 residues long. Germline CDR1 MNHEY, CDR2 SVGAGI. In DNA, the CDR3 is TGTGCCAGCAGAGAGTCAGGGAACACTGAAGCTTTCTTT. Protein: CASRESGNTEAFF.

This clone was detected a few times. The V call is TRBV18, the J call TRBJ2-1; 8 bases agree with TRBD2. J was trimmed by 10 bases and V by 3 bases; bases with no gene match: 11. The CDR3 is 15 amino acids. Looked up from germline, CDR1 is KGHSH and CDR2 is LQKENI. CDR3 residues: CASSPPGLGGTEQFF. CDR3 bases: TGTGCCAGCTCACCGCCGGGACTAGGGGGGACGGAGCAGTTCTTC.

The chain recombines TRBV6-1 with TRBJ2-1; 7 bases line up with TRBD2. Germline CDR1 reads MNHNS; CDR2 reads SASEGT. This CDR3 has 17 amino acids. The junction had 9 bases not matched to a gene; V was cut back by 0 bases and J by 4 bases. DNA of the CDR3: TGTGCCAGCAGTGAAGCATCGGGGGGAACCCTTTACAATGAGCAGTTCTTC. It is translated as CASSEASGGTLYNEQFF.

This sequence joins TRBV5-6 and TRBJ2-6, with no clear D. The germline V gene encodes CDR1 SGHDT and CDR2 YYEEEE. This CDR3 comprises 13 residues. Trimming took off 2 bases at V and 4 bases at J, with 4 bases between the two ends. This CDR3 reads CASSFSGANVLTF. The CDR3 nucleotides are TGTGCCAGCAGCTTTTCGGGGGCCAACGTCCTGACTTTC.

This clone came up a few times. The genes are TRBV19 and TRBJ2-7; TRBD2 aligns across 8 bases. Losses at the gene ends were 5 bases for V and 2 bases for J; bases not matched to a gene: 2. Germline CDR1 is LNHDA and CDR2 is SQIVND (reference sequence). This CDR3 comprises 13 residues. The CDR3 coding sequence is TGTGCCAGTAGTCGTAGCGGGACCTACGAGCAGTACTTC. Protein product: CASSRSGTYEQYF.

The V and J genes are TRBV7-2 and TRBJ1-1; 7 bases are a match to TRBD1. This CDR3 contains 14 residues. Losses at the gene ends were 6 bases for V and 1 base for J; bases not matched to a gene: 5. Germline V gene lookup returns CDR1 SGHTA and CDR2 FQGNSA. The CDR3 nucleotides read TGTGCCAGCAGTCCCTCAGGGGGGAACACTGAAGCTTTCTTT. Its translation: CASSPSGGNTEAFF.

V and J are TRBV7-6 and TRBJ1-1; D gene uncertain. Germline CDR1 is SGHVS and CDR2 is FNYEAQ. There are 13 residues in the CDR3. Trimming took off 1 base at V and 3 bases at J, with 6 bases between the two ends. The DNA of the CDR3 is TGTGCCAGCAGCTTAGACAGTTACACTGAAGCTTTCTTT. Its protein is CASSLDSYTEAFF.

In this sample, this clone turned up a few times. V gene TRBV6-6 combines with J gene TRBJ1-1, with 9 bases aligning to TRBD1. Germline assignment: CDR1 MNHNY and CDR2 SVGAGI (reference sequence). Unmatched junction bases numbered 13, after V lost 6 bases and J lost 8 bases. This CDR3 comprises 15 residues. The CDR3 coding sequence is TGTGCCAGCAGGCCCGGGGACAGGGATCGGCCCGAAGCTTTCTTT. Translating it yields CASRPGDRDRPEAFF.

The rearrangement links TRBV5-5 to TRBJ2-1; perhaps TRBD2 as D (6 bases). Germline CDR1 reads SGHKS; CDR2 reads YYEKEE (reference sequence). The CDR3 has 16 amino acids. V was pared by 1 base and J by 6 bases, with 17 bases between. CDR3 DNA: TGTGCCAGCAGCTTGCTACTAGCTTCAGAGTTCAATGAGCAGTTCTTC. Residues: CASSLLLASEFNEQFF.

This clone has only one observation. This chain uses TRBV6-5 with TRBJ1-3; 8 positions match TRBD1. CDR3 length: 14 residues. The V gene's germline CDR1 is MNHEY and CDR2 SVGAGI. Unmatched junction bases numbered 1, after V lost 6 bases and J lost 0 bases. DNA of the CDR3: TGTGCCAGCAGAGGACAGGGCTCTGGAAACACCATATATTTT. Its translation: CASRGQGSGNTIYF.

The chain has TRBV5-1 and TRBJ2-2; possibly TRBD2 for D (7 bases). Trimming removed 1 base at V and 4 bases at J, with 11 bases between. This CDR3 contains 15 residues. CDR1 is SGHRS and CDR2 is YFSETQ in the germline V gene. The CDR3 bases are TGCGCCAGCAGCTTGAGAGGGGGGGTCACCGGGGAGCTGTTTTTT. Encoded protein: CASSLRGGVTGELFF.

The rearrangement joins TRBV9 to TRBJ2-5; TRBD2 agrees at 10 bases. The germline gives CDR1 SGDLS, CDR2 YYNGEE. V was pared by 0 bases and J by 4 bases, with 15 bases of the junction left unmatched. This CDR3 is built from 19 residues. CDR3 residues: CASSVGWSGRALYRETQYF. As DNA, the CDR3 is TGTGCCAGCAGCGTAGGGTGGAGCGGGAGGGCCTTATATAGAGAGACCCAGTACTTC.

The chain is built from TRBV30 and TRBJ1-5; a possible D gene is TRBD1 (5 bases). V lost 0 bases, J lost 6 bases, and 18 bases lay in between. CDR1 is GTSNPN and CDR2 is SVGIG in the germline V gene (reference sequence). The CDR3 is 16 residues long. DNA for the CDR3: TGTGCCTGGAGTGTACTATCAGGGCCGGCGACTCAGCCCCAGCATTTT. Translated: CAWSVLSGPATQPQHF.

The chain carries TRBV29-1 and TRBJ1-3; the match to TRBD1 covers 8 bases. This CDR3 is 12 amino acids long. CDR1 and CDR2 (germline): SQVTM, ANQGSEA. This chain's CDR3 is CGTRGPGNTIYF. As DNA, the CDR3 is TGCGGCACCAGGGGGCCTGGAAACACCATATATTTT.

The chain employs TRBV9 and TRBJ1-1, with no clear D. V was pared by 2 bases and J by 0 bases, with 11 bases between. The CDR3 contains 15 residues. CDR1 and CDR2 (germline): SGDLS, YYNGEE. CDR3 in DNA: TGTGCCAGCAGCGTTGCGACATCCTTGAACACTGAAGCTTTCTTT. It translates to CASSVATSLNTEAFF.

This chain uses TRBV7-9 with TRBJ2-3, with 8 bases identical to TRBD1. CDR3 length: 16 amino acids. V was pared by 1 base and J by 4 bases, with 7 bases of the junction left unmatched. Germline-derived CDR1 and CDR2 are SEHNR and FQNEAQ (reference sequence). The CDR3 sequence: CASSLGTGSFADTQYF. CDR3 coding DNA: TGTGCCAGCAGCTTAGGGACAGGGAGTTTCGCAGATACGCAGTATTTT.

The V and J genes are TRBV7-6 and TRBJ1-2; TRBD1 agrees at 9 bases. V trimming: 3 bases; J trimming: 3 bases; junction bases outside the gene matches: 8. The CDR3 totals 16 residues. The germline gives CDR1 SGHVS, CDR2 FNYEAQ. CDR3 sequence: CASSLGQGGYDYGYTF. As DNA, the CDR3 is TGTGCCAGCAGCTTGGGACAGGGAGGGTACGACTATGGCTACACCTTC.

This clone is a singleton in its sample. This sequence joins TRBV6-1 and TRBJ1-1, with D maybe TRBD1 (6 bases). Trimming removed 2 bases from V and 3 bases from J, with 16 bases in between. Germline CDR1 is MNHNS and CDR2 is SASEGT. The length of the CDR3 is 16 residues. The CDR3 DNA is TGTGCCAGCAGTGAACAGGCAGGGGCCCATGACACTGAAGCTTTCTTT. Amino acids: CASSEQAGAHDTEAFF.

The chain employs TRBV30 and TRBJ1-5; D is unresolved. This CDR3 region has 15 residues. V was pared by 0 bases and J by 7 bases, with 16 bases between. Germline lookup yields CDR1 GTSNPN and CDR2 SVGIG (reference sequence). The CDR3: CAWSVRGGFDQPQHF. As DNA, the CDR3 is TGTGCCTGGAGTGTACGTGGAGGGTTTGACCAGCCCCAGCATTTT. Drawing the rest from reference TRBV30 and TRBJ1-5, the complete variable domain is SQTIHQWPATLVQPVGSPLSLECTVEGTSNPNLYWYRQAAGRGLQLLFYSVGIGQISSEVPQNLSASRPQDRQFILSSKKLLLSDSGFYLCAWSVRGGFDQPQHFGDGTRLSIL.

The V and J genes are TRBV6-5 and TRBJ2-5, with 9 positions matching TRBD1. Germline V gives CDR1 MNHEY, CDR2 SVGAGI. This CDR3 is 14 amino acids long. Trimming cost V 5 bases and J 5 bases; bases outside gene matches: 6. The CDR3 spells CASSVTGGLETQYF. The CDR3 DNA is TGTGCCAGCAGTGTGACAGGGGGGTTGGAGACCCAGTACTTC.

The CDR3 sequence is CASSVAGTGAHEQYF. CDR3 nucleotide sequence: TGTGCCAGCAGCGTAGCCGGGACAGGGGCCCACGAGCAGTACTTC. V gene TRBV9 combines with J gene TRBJ2-5; 10 bases line up with TRBD1. The DNA matches TRBJ2-7 better at its end, which makes the J call doubtful. Germline-derived CDR1 and CDR2 are SGDLS and YYNGEE. The CDR3 extends over 15 amino acids.

The sample holds a few counts of this clone. CDR3 coding DNA: TGCGCCAGCAGTTGGGTATCAGGGTCCTACGAGCAGTACTTC. Its translation is CASSWVSGSYEQYF. The rearrangement uses TRBV5-1 and TRBJ2-7; maybe TRBD1 (5 bases). The CDR3 contains 14 residues. V shed 5 bases and J shed 1 base, with 13 bases lying between them. Germline V gene data show CDR1 as SGHRS and CDR2 as YFSETQ.

The chain carries TRBV7-9 and TRBJ1-2, with unresolved D. Germline CDR1 SEHNR, CDR2 FQNEAQ (reference sequence). This CDR3 is 11 amino acids long. V shed 3 bases and J shed 8 bases, with 7 bases lying between them. CDR3: CASSLEGGYTF. CDR3 sequence (DNA): TGTGCCAGCAGCTTGGAGGGCGGCTACACCTTC.

The V gene is TRBV19, the J gene TRBJ2-1; D not certain. Trimming took off 3 bases at V and 2 bases at J, with 11 bases between the two ends. This CDR3 is built from 15 residues. From germline, CDR1 is LNHDA and CDR2 SQIVND (reference sequence). This CDR3 is CASSIVPETYNEQFF. CDR3 in DNA: TGTGCCAGTAGTATTGTCCCAGAAACCTACAATGAGCAGTTCTTC. Full variable domain (outside the CDR3, taken from reference TRBV19 and TRBJ2-1): DGGITQSPKYLFRKEGQNVTLSCEQNLNHDAMYWYRQDPGQGLRLIYYSQIVNDFQKGDIAEGYSVSREKKESFPLTVTSAQKNPTAFYLCASSIVPETYNEQFFGPGTRLTVL.

The V and J genes are TRBV5-1 and TRBJ2-3; tentatively, D is TRBD2 (6 bases). From germline, CDR1 is SGHRS and CDR2 YFSETQ. The V and J ends lost 4 bases and 6 bases respectively, with 15 bases between them. There are 14 residues in the CDR3. DNA of the CDR3: TGCGCCAGCAGCCCCATTAGCGGAAGCGATACGCAGTATTTT. Its translation: CASSPISGSDTQYF.